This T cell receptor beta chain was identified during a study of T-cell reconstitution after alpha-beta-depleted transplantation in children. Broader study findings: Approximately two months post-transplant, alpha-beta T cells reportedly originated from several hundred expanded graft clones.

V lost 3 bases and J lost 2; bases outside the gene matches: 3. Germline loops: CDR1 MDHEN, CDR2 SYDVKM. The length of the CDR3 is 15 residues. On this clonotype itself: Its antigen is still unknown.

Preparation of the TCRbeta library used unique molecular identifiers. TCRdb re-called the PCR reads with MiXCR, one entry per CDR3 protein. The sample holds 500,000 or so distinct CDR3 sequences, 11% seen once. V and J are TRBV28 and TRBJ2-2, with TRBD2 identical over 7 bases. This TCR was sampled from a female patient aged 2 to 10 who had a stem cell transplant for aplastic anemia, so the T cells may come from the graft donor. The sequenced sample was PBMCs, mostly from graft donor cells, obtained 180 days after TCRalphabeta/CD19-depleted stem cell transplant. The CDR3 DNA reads TGTGCCAGCAGTTTCCCGGGAGGAAACACCGGGGAGCTGTTTTTT. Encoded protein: CASSFPGGNTGELFF.